The rows below give T cell receptor beta chains drawn from one sample of a study of cytomegalovirus exposure and HLA in healthy donors. Method: immunoSEQ multiplex PCR; TCRdb's copy keeps in-frame clones and lacks some. The sample carries fewer than 250,000 clones, almost 75% recorded once. The sequenced sample was PBMCs. The receptors derive from a woman between 25 and 40 years old in good health and CMV-seropositive. The CDR3 runs from the conserved cysteine through the conserved F or W. The order of the fields is V gene, J gene, clone size, D gene, CDR3 DNA, CDR3 protein. The D gene is left open where the match is weak. Rows may omit the clone size; those that give it use once, few, many or a size class.

v_call: TRBV6-5
j_call: TRBJ2-1
clone_size: NA
d_call: TRBD2
cdr3_nt: TGTGCCAGCAGGGAGACTAGCGGGCCCTACAATGAGCAGTTCTTC
cdr3_aa: CASRETSGPYNEQFF

v_call: TRBV7-8
j_call: TRBJ2-5
clone_size: NA
d_call: TRBD1
cdr3_nt: TGTGCCAGCAGCGTCAGCCAGGGGGTACAAGAGACCCAGTACTTC
cdr3_aa: CASSVSQGVQETQYF

v_call: TRBV15
j_call: TRBJ2-5
clone_size: NA
d_call: TRBD2
cdr3_nt: TGTGCCACCAGCAACGGACTAGCGGGAGATCGGGAGACCCAGTACTTC
cdr3_aa: CATSNGLAGDRETQYF

v_call: TRBV7-9
j_call: TRBJ2-7
clone_size: NA
d_call: TRBD2
cdr3_nt: TGTGCCAGCAGCCCTAGCGGGAGCCCCGGCGAGCAGTACTTC
cdr3_aa: CASSPSGSPGEQYF

v_call: TRBV7-9
j_call: TRBJ2-7
clone_size: once
d_call: TRBD2
cdr3_nt: TGTGCCAGCAGCTTATCCGGGACTACCTACGAGCAGTACTTC
cdr3_aa: CASSLSGTTYEQYF

v_call: TRBV5-4
j_call: TRBJ1-1
clone_size: NA
d_call: NA
cdr3_nt: TGTGCCAGCAGCTTGTGGGGAGACACTGAAGCTTTCTTT
cdr3_aa: CASSLWGDTEAFF

v_call: TRBV7-2
j_call: TRBJ2-7
clone_size: NA
d_call: TRBD2
cdr3_nt: TGTGCCAGCAGCTCGGGGGGAGGGCTAAACTCCTACGAGCAGTACTTC
cdr3_aa: CASSSGGGLNSYEQYF

v_call: TRBV5-1
j_call: TRBJ2-7
clone_size: NA
d_call: TRBD2
cdr3_nt: TGCGCCAGCAGCACCCGGGGACTAGTTCGTGATCACAACTCCTACGAGCAGTACTTC
cdr3_aa: CASSTRGLVRDHNSYEQYF

v_call: TRBV6-6
j_call: TRBJ2-7
clone_size: once
d_call: NA
cdr3_nt: TGTGCCAGCAGTTACTCACAGGGCCGCTACGAGCAGTACTTC
cdr3_aa: CASSYSQGRYEQYF

v_call: TRBV7-2
j_call: TRBJ2-3
clone_size: few
d_call: TRBD2
cdr3_nt: TGTGCCAGCAGCCCACGCCTAGCGGGAGGGTCCACAGATACGCAGTATTTT
cdr3_aa: CASSPRLAGGSTDTQYF

v_call: TRBV19
j_call: TRBJ2-7
clone_size: once
d_call: TRBD1
cdr3_nt: TGTGCCAGTAGTATTGGGACAGGGGGGTCATACGAGCAGTACTTC
cdr3_aa: CASSIGTGGSYEQYF

v_call: TRBV27
j_call: TRBJ2-7
clone_size: NA
d_call: NA
cdr3_nt: TGTGCCAGCAGCTCGACTAGTTGCGAGCAGTACTTC
cdr3_aa: CASSSTSCEQYF

v_call: TRBV2
j_call: TRBJ2-3
clone_size: few
d_call: NA
cdr3_nt: TGTGCCAGCAGTGAAGATCCGGGATCCACAGATACGCAGTATTTT
cdr3_aa: CASSEDPGSTDTQYF

v_call: TRBV6-1
j_call: TRBJ2-7
clone_size: few
d_call: NA
cdr3_nt: TGTGCCAACAAAGGACAAACCTACGAGCAGTACTTC
cdr3_aa: CANKGQTYEQYF

v_call: TRBV4-2
j_call: TRBJ2-1
clone_size: NA
d_call: TRBD2
cdr3_nt: TGTGCCAGCAGCCAAGAGTCCGGGACTAGCGGGAGGTTAAATGAGCAGTTCTTC
cdr3_aa: CASSQESGTSGRLNEQFF

v_call: TRBV5-4
j_call: TRBJ2-1
clone_size: NA
d_call: NA
cdr3_nt: TGTGCCAGCAGCTTTCGGGACACGAATGAGCAGTTCTTC
cdr3_aa: CASSFRDTNEQFF

v_call: TRBV28
j_call: TRBJ2-7
clone_size: NA
d_call: NA
cdr3_nt: TGTGCCAGCAGTACCACAACAGGGCCCGAGCAGTACTTC
cdr3_aa: CASSTTTGPEQYF

v_call: TRBV7-2
j_call: TRBJ2-7
clone_size: NA
d_call: NA
cdr3_nt: TGTGCCAGCAGCCCACAGGGGGGAGGGATCTACGAGCAGTACTTC
cdr3_aa: CASSPQGGGIYEQYF

v_call: TRBV19
j_call: TRBJ2-7
clone_size: NA
d_call: TRBD1
cdr3_nt: TGTGCCAGTAGTATTGGGACAGGGTCAACCTACGAGCAGTACTTC
cdr3_aa: CASSIGTGSTYEQYF